Following are 10 T cell receptor beta chains from one sample sequenced in a study of tumor-infiltrating lymphocytes in primary liver carcinoma. Scientists recovered RNA and DNA together from roughly 18-30 mg of unsorted bulk tissue. Researchers generated TCR beta cDNA from approximately 0.55 ug of total RNA, relying on a constant-region primer. Slightly modified ARM-PCR with three nested multiplex PCR rounds yielded TCR beta libraries. The first two PCR rounds, roughly 9 cycles each, used TRBV1-TRBV30 forward primers and a C-beta reverse primer. TCRdb used MiXCR to reprocess the multiplex PCR reads, holding one entry per CDR3 protein. The sample lists about 78,000 distinct CDR3 sequences, about two thirds occurring once. Sequenced: liver tumor tissue from sampling region 4. Subset denoted: tumor region T4, right-lateral pole. The receptor source for this set is a woman aged 55-70 years with primary liver carcinoma and hepatitis B virus infection.

This clonotype was found many times. The chain combines TRBV5-1 with TRBJ2-7, with TRBD2 identical over 14 bases. CDR1 is SGHRS and CDR2 is YFSETQ in the germline V gene. V gave up 0 bases and J gave up 2 bases; unmatched junction bases: 4. The CDR3 runs 17 residues. Here the CDR3 DNA reads TGCGCCAGCAGCTTGGGGACTAGCGGGAGGCTAGCCTACGAGCAGTACTTC. As protein: CASSLGTSGRLAYEQYF. Together with reference TRBV5-1 and TRBJ2-7, the CDR3 gives the full variable domain: KAGVTQTPRYLIKTRGQQVTLSCSPISGHRSVSWYQQTPGQGLQFLFEYFSETQRNKGNFPGRFSGRQFSNSRSEMNVSTLELGDSALYLCASSLGTSGRLAYEQYFGPGTRLTVT.

This clonotype has a count of ten or more. The chain couples TRBV7-9 to TRBJ2-5; maybe TRBD2 (5 bases). The CDR3 spans 13 residues. Per the germline V gene, CDR1 is SEHNR and CDR2 is FQNEAQ (reference sequence). The ends were cut back, 5 bases at V and 5 bases at J, with 12 bases in the middle. The CDR3 DNA is TGTGCCAGCAGCCCAAGGGAGAGCGAGACCCAGTACTTC. This codes for CASSPRESETQYF.

This rearrangement joins TRBV28 to TRBJ2-7; TRBD2 matches at 10 bases. Germline V gene data show CDR1 as MDHEN and CDR2 as SYDVKM. The CDR3 runs 19 residues. V dropped 5 bases and J dropped 2; count of bases not matched to a gene: 18. This CDR3 is CASSTPRWLAGDDAYEQYF. As DNA, the CDR3 is TGTGCCAGCAGTACCCCCCGGTGGCTAGCGGGAGACGACGCCTACGAGCAGTACTTC.

The V gene is TRBV13, the J gene TRBJ1-1; D unclear. Germline CDR1 PRHDT, CDR2 FYEKMQ (reference sequence). CDR3 length: 15 amino acids. Trimming shortened V by 2 bases and J by 1 base, and 11 bases separated the two germline ends. In nucleotides, the CDR3 is TGTGCCAGCAGCTTAAGGCCAACATCGAACACTGAAGCTTTCTTT. It yields the protein CASSLRPTSNTEAFF.

Note on this clonotype: The junction differs from germline at one of its ends, possibly a read error. The V and J genes are TRBV11-2 and TRBJ2-2; 7 bases map to TRBD2. In germline, CDR1 is SGHAT, CDR2 FQNNGV. This CDR3 region has 13 residues. CDR3 loop: CAGSLDRTRELFF. In DNA, the CDR3 is TGTGCAGGCAGCTTAGATAGGACTAGGGAACTGTTTTTT.

This clonotype was observed a few times. Likely a read error: the CDR3 ends without its conserved phenylalanine or tryptophan. The chain employs TRBV6-5 and TRBJ1-5; TRBD1 is a possible D gene (6 bases). V lost 5 bases and J 2 bases, leaving 10 bases between the germline ends. The germline CDR1 and CDR2 sequences are MNHEY and SVGAGI. There are 14 residues in the CDR3. CDR3 loop: CASSRRQGNQPQHL. Written as DNA, the CDR3 is TGTGCCAGCAGTCGGAGACAGGGCAATCAGCCCCAGCATTTA.

The gene calls are TRBV12-3 or TRBV12-4 and TRBJ2-5; the D gene is possibly TRBD1 (5 bases). The ends were cut back, 6 bases at V and 1 base at J, with 9 bases in the middle. This CDR3 comprises 13 residues. For the CDR3, the DNA is TGTGCCAGCAGCTATGGGGCCCAAGAGACCCAGTACTTC. It codes for CASSYGAQETQYF.

This clonotype has only a few counts. A much larger clone lies one base from this, so it may be a read error. The V and J genes are TRBV6-6 and TRBJ1-5, with a possible D match to TRBD1 (6 bases). This CDR3 region has 15 residues. Germline V gene sequence: CDR1 MNHNY, CDR2 SVGAGI (reference sequence). V was pared by 5 bases and J by 2 bases, with 13 bases between. The CDR3: CASSDKQGGNQPQHF. Here the CDR3 DNA reads TGTGCCAGCAGTGACAAACAGGGCGGCAATCAGCCCCAGCATTTT.

As regards this clonotype: Relative to the germline gene, one junction end is altered; a read error may explain this. The V and J genes are TRBV6-1 and TRBJ1-3; maybe TRBD1 (5 bases). The CDR3 consists of 12 residues. From germline, CDR1 is MNHNS and CDR2 SASEGT. The CDR3 sequence: CDSSERGNTIYF. Here the CDR3 DNA reads TGCGACAGCAGTGAACGCGGAAACACCATATATTTT.

Worth noting for this clonotype: A junction end diverges from the germline sequence, so it may reflect a read error. The chain carries TRBV29-1 and TRBJ2-1; 7 nucleotides align to TRBD2. The V gene's germline CDR1 is SQVTM and CDR2 ANQGSEA. This CDR3 region has 14 residues. For the CDR3, the DNA is TGCAGTGTTGGACTAGTGGGGATGTACAATGAGCAGTTCTTC. This gives the protein CSVGLVGMYNEQFF.